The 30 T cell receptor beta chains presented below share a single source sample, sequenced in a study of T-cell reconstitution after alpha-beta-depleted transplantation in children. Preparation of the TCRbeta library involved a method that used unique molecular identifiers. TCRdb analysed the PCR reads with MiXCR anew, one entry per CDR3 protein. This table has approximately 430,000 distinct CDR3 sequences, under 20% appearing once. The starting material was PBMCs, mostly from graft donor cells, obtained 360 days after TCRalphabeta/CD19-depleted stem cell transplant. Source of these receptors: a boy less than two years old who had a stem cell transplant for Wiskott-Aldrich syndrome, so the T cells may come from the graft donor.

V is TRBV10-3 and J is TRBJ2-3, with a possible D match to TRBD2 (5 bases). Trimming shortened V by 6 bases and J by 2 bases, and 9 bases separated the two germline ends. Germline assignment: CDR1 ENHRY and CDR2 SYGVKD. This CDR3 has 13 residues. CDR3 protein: CAISSGFTDTQYF. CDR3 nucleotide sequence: TGTGCCATCAGCAGCGGATTCACAGATACGCAGTATTTT.

The CDR3 region is CASSRTSVSNSEQFF. The CDR3, as DNA: TGTGCCAGCAGCCGGACTAGCGTTTCCAATAGTGAGCAGTTCTTC. The V call is TRBV7-2, the J call TRBJ2-1, with TRBD2 matching over 9 bases. J gave up 9 bases and V 5 bases, and 11 bases lay outside the gene matches. Germline V lookup: CDR1 SGHTA, CDR2 FQGNSA. The CDR3 contains 15 residues.

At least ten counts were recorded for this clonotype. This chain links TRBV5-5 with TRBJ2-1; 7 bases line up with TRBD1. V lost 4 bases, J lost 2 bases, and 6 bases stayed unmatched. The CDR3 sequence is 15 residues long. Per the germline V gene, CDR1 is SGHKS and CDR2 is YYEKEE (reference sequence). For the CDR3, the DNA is TGTGCCAGCAGCGCCGCGACAGGGACCTACAATGAGCAGTTCTTC. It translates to CASSAATGTYNEQFF.

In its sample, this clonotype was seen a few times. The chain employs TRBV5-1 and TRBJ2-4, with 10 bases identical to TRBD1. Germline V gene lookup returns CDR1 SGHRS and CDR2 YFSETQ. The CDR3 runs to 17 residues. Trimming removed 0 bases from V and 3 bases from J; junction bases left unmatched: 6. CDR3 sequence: CASSLDSRTGGKNIQYF. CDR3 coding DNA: TGCGCCAGCAGCTTGGATAGTAGGACAGGGGGCAAAAACATTCAGTACTTC.

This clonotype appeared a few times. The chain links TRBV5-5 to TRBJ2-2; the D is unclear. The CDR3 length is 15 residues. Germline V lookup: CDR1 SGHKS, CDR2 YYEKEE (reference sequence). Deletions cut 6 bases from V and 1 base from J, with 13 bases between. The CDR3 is CASTKIPLNTGELFF. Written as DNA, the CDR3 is TGTGCCAGCACCAAGATCCCCTTGAACACCGGGGAGCTGTTTTTT.

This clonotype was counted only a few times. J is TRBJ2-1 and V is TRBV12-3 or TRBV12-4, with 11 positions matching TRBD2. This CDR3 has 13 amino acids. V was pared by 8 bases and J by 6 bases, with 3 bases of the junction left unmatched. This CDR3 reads CASGTSGSNEQFF. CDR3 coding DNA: TGTGCCAGCGGGACTAGCGGATCCAATGAGCAGTTCTTC.

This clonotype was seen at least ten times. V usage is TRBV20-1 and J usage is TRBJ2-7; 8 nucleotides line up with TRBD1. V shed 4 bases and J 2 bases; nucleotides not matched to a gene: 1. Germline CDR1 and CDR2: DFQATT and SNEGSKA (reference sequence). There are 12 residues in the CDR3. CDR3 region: CSAKTGAYEQYF. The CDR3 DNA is TGCAGTGCTAAGACAGGGGCCTACGAGCAGTACTTC.

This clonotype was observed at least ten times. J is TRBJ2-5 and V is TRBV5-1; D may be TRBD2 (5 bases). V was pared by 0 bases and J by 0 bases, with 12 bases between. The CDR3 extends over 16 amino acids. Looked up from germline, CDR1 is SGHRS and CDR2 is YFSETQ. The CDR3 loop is CASSLEGGPNQETQYF. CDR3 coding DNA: TGCGCCAGCAGCTTGGAAGGAGGACCCAACCAAGAGACCCAGTACTTC.

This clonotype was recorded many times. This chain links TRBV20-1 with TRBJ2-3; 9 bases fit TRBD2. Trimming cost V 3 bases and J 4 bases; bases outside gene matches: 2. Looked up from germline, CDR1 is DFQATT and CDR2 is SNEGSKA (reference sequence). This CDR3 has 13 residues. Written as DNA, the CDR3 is TGCAGTGCTAGGTTAGCGGGAGCAGATACGCAGTATTTT. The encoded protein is CSARLAGADTQYF.

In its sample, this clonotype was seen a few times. CDR3 DNA: TGTGCCAGCCGGACAGGGCCCGGGGAGCTGTTTTTT. Translating gives CASRTGPGELFF. The chain carries TRBV6-5 and TRBJ2-2; TRBD1 aligns across 8 bases. Trimming removed 8 bases from V and 6 bases from J; junction bases left unmatched: 2. The CDR3 runs 12 residues. CDR1 and CDR2 (germline): MNHEY, SVGAGI.

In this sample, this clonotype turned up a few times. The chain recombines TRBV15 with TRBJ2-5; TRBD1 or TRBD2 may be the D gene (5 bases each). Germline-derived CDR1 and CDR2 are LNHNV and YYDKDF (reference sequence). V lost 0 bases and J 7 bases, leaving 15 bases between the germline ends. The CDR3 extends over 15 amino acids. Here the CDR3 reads CATSRDNSGRLTQYF. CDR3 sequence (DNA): TGTGCCACCAGCAGAGATAATTCGGGACGTCTGACCCAGTACTTC.

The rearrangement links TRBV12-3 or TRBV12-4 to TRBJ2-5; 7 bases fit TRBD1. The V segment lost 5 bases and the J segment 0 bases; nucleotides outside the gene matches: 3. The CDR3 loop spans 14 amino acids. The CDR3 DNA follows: TGTGCCAGCAGTGAGGGGGCGTACCAAGAGACCCAGTACTTC. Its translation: CASSEGAYQETQYF.

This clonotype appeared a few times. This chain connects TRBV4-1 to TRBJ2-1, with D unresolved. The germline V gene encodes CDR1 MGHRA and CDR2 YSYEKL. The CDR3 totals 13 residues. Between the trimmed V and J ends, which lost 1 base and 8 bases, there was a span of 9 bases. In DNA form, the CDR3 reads TGCGCCAGCAGCCAAGTCTACCTTCATGAGCAGTTCTTC. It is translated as CASSQVYLHEQFF.

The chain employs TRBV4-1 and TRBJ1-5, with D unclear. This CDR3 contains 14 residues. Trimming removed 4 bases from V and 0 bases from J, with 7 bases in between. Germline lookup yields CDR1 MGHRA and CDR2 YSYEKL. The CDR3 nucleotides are TGCGCCAGCAGCCTATATTATAGCAATCAGCCCCAGCATTTT. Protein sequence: CASSLYYSNQPQHF.

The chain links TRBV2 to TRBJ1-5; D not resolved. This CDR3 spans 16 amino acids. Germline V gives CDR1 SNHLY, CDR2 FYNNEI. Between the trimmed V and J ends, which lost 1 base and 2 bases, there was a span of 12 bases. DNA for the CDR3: TGTGCCAGCAGTGAAGAAGGACCGTGGGGCAATCAGCCCCAGCATTTT. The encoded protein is CASSEEGPWGNQPQHF.

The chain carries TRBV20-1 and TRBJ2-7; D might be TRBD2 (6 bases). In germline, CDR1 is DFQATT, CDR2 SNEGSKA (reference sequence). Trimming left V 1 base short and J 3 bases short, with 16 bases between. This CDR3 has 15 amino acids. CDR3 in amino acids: CSARVAGTSYYEQYF. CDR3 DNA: TGCAGTGCTAGAGTTGCCGGGACTTCTTACTACGAGCAGTACTTC.

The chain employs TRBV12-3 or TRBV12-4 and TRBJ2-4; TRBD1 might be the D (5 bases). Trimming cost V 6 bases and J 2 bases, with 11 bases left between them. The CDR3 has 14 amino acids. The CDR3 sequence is CASREKGPKNIQYF. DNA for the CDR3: TGTGCCAGCAGGGAAAAGGGGCCCAAAAACATTCAGTACTTC.

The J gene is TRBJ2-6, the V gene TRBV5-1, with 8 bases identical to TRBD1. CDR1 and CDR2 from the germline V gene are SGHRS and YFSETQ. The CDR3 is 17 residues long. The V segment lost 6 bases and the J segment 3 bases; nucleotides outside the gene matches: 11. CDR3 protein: CASIGQGVLGGANVLTF. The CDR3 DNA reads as TGCGCCAGCATAGGACAGGGAGTCCTGGGTGGGGCCAACGTCCTGACTTTC.

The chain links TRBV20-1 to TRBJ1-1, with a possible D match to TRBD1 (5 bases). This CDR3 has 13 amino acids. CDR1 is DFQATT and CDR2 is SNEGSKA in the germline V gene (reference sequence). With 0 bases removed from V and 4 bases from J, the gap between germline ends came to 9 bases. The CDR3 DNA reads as TGCAGTGCTAGAGAAGGGGTGGGCACTGAAGCTTTCTTT. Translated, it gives CSAREGVGTEAFF.

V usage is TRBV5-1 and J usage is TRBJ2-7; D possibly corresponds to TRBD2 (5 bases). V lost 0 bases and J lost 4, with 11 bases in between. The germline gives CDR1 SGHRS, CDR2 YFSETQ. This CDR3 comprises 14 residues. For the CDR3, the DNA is TGCGCCAGCAGCTTGGTGTCTAGCCGATACGAGCAGTACTTC. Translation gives CASSLVSSRYEQYF. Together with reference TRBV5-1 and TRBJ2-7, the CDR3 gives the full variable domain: KAGVTQTPRYLIKTRGQQVTLSCSPISGHRSVSWYQQTPGQGLQFLFEYFSETQRNKGNFPGRFSGRQFSNSRSEMNVSTLELGDSALYLCASSLVSSRYEQYFGPGTRLTVT.

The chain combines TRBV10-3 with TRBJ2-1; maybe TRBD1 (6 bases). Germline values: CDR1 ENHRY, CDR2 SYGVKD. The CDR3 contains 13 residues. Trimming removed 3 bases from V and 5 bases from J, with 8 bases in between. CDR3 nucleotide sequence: TGTGCCATCAGTGATGGACAGAACAATGAGCAGTTCTTC. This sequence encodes CAISDGQNNEQFF.

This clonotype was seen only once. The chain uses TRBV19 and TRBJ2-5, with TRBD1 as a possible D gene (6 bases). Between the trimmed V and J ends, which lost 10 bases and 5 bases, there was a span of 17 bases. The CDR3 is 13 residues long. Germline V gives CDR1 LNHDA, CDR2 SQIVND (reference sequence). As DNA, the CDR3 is TGTGCCACCACGGCTACAGGGACCGAGACCCAGTACTTC. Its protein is CATTATGTETQYF.

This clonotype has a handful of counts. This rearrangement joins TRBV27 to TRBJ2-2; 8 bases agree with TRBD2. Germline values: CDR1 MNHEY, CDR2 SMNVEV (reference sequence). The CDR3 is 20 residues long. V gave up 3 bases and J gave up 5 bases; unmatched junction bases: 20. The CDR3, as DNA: TGTGCCAGCAGTTTGGGGGGGCCGATTCGCGGGAGGTCTAGTACCGGGGAGCTGTTTTTT. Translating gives CASSLGGPIRGRSSTGELFF.

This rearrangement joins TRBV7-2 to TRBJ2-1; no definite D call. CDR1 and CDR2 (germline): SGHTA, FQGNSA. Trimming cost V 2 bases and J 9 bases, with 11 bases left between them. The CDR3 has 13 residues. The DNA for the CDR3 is TGTGCCAGCAGCTTATACTATCGACGTGAGCAGTTCTTC. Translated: CASSLYYRREQFF.

CDR3 sequence (DNA): TGTGCCAGCAGCCAGGGACTAGCTTACTACGAGCAGTACTTC. Encoded protein: CASSQGLAYYEQYF. The genes are TRBV7-2 and TRBJ2-7; TRBD2 matches at 9 bases. CDR3 size: 14 residues. V lost 5 bases to trimming and J lost 3 bases; unmatched junction nucleotides: 5. CDR1 is SGHTA and CDR2 is FQGNSA in the germline V gene.

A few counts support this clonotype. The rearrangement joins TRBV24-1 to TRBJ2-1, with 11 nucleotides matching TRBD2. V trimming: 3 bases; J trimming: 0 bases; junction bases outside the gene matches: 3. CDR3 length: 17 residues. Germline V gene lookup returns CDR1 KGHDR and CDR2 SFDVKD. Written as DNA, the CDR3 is TGTGCCACCAGTGATACGGGACTAGCGGACTCCTACAATGAGCAGTTCTTC. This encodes CATSDTGLADSYNEQFF.

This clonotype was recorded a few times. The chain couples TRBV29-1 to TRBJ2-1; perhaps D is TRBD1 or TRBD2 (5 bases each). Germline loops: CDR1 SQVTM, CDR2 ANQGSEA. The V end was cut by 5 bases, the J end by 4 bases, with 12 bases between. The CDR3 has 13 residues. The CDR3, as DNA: TGCAGCGTTAAGAGGGACGGTTACAATGAGCAGTTCTTC. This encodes CSVKRDGYNEQFF.

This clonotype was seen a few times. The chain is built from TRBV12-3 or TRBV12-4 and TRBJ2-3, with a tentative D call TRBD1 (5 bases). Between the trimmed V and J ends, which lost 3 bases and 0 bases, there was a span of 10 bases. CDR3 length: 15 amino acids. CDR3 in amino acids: CASSFVGRSTDTQYF. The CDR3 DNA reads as TGTGCCAGCAGTTTCGTGGGGCGTAGCACAGATACGCAGTATTTT.

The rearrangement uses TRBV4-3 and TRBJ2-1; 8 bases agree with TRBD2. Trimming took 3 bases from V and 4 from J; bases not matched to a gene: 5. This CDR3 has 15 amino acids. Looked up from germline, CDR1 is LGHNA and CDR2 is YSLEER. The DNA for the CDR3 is TGCGCCAGCAGCCATCATAGCGGGGTGTACAATGAGCAGTTCTTC. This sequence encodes CASSHHSGVYNEQFF.

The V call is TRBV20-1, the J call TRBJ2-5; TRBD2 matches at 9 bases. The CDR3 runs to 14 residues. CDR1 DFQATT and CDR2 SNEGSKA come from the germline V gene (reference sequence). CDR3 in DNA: TGCAGCTACCAACCCCGGACTAGCGTAGAGACCCAGTACTTC. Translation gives CSYQPRTSVETQYF.